The 5 T cell receptor beta chains listed next were all sequenced from one sample in a study of cytomegalovirus exposure and HLA in healthy donors. Use of 60 Vbeta and 13 Jbeta primers characterized the PCR. The data were produced by immunoSEQ multiplex PCR, yet TCRdb's version contains in-frame clones alone and is incomplete. This sample yields more than 50,000 clones, of which about 70% are seen a single time; approximately 19% belongs to the top ten. The sample was PBMCs. The receptors were gathered from a woman aged 55-69 years in good health and CMV-seropositive.

The chain joins TRBV14 to TRBJ1-4, with 7 bases aligning to TRBD1. CDR3 length equals 15 residues. V shed 4 bases and J 7 bases; nucleotides not matched to a gene: 9. CDR1 SGHDN and CDR2 FVKESK come from the germline V gene. This CDR3 reads CASSLTGEWSEKLFF. For the CDR3, the DNA is TGTGCCAGCAGCCTTACAGGGGAATGGAGTGAAAAACTGTTTTTT.

This sequence joins TRBV5-6 and TRBJ1-2; possibly TRBD1 for D (5 bases). Germline V lookup: CDR1 SGHDT, CDR2 YYEEEE. V was cut by 2 bases and J by 6 bases, with 11 bases left in between. The CDR3 sequence is 13 residues long. The CDR3 region is CASSFSGSNGYTF. The CDR3 DNA reads TGTGCCAGCAGCTTCTCAGGGTCCAATGGCTACACCTTC.

The gene calls are TRBV9 and TRBJ2-1, with TRBD2 matching 7 bases. Germline V gene sequence: CDR1 SGDLS, CDR2 YYNGEE. CDR3 length: 15 amino acids. Trimming cost V 0 bases and J 0 bases; bases outside gene matches: 0. The CDR3 protein is CASSVGGGSYNEQFF. In DNA, the CDR3 is TGTGCCAGCAGCGTAGGGGGGGGCTCCTACAATGAGCAGTTCTTC.

The rearrangement uses TRBV5-1 and TRBJ1-6; 7 nucleotides line up with TRBD1. The germline CDR1 and CDR2 sequences are SGHRS and YFSETQ. The CDR3 is 17 amino acids. V shed 2 bases, J shed 2 bases, and the junction held 7 bases outside the gene matches. The CDR3 here is CASSFGQVVAYNSPLHF. The CDR3 DNA reads TGCGCCAGCAGCTTTGGACAGGTTGTGGCCTATAATTCACCCCTCCACTTT.

The sample holds one count of this clone. Germline and junction disagree at one end, which may indicate a read error. The chain links TRBV7-9 to TRBJ1-5; D perhaps matches TRBD1 (6 bases). Germline CDR1 reads SEHNR; CDR2 reads FQNEAQ (reference sequence). This CDR3 has 14 residues. The CDR3 coding sequence is TGTTCCAGCAGCTTCCTGGGGGGGGGCCAGCCCCAGCATTTT. Residues: CSSSFLGGGQPQHF.